This TCR beta chain comes out of a study of cytomegalovirus exposure and HLA in healthy donors (dated 2017 in TCRdb). Regarding the study in general: An earlier analysis of about 560 of the donors reported about 300 Gb of sequence data and 95 million to 120 million unique TCR beta sequences obtained from some 200 million T cells. Among a few hundred genotyped donors of the cohort, an average of about 240,000 unique TCR beta nucleotide sequences were sequenced per donor, roughly 18% of them non-productive. Alongside the repertoire data, information on donor age, sex, ethnicity and CMV serostatus was compiled. Besides the first cohort of some 670 subjects, a separate validation cohort made up of over 100 different subjects was used. Roughly 5 DR-DQ haplotypes were treated as single units for association and clustering because of strong linkage in the cohort. The study used immunosequencing to profile the T cell repertoires of approximately 640 subjects and linked those repertoires to cytomegalovirus serostatus. The aim of the study was to test whether cataloging public T cell receptors could identify signatures of past pathogen exposure. Typing coverage differed by locus: A, B, C, DRB1 and DQB1 were typed in roughly 620-630 donors, DQA1 in 500 to 550, DPA1 in nearly 610, and DPB1 in 472. All discovery cohort repertoires had been generated on a single sequencing platform. Rather than drawing on any new phenotypic data, the later analysis identified candidate immune exposures from TCR beta sequences and the way those sequences occurred across donors. Among the roughly 400 genotyped donors, approximately 77% belonged to the genetic ancestry cluster associated with self-reported Caucasian donors. In a later genetic analysis, genome-wide SNP genotypes for about three fifths of the roughly 670 donors were used, and that subset was treated as a discovery cohort. The study combined high-throughput TCR immunosequencing, statistical association of individual TCRs with disease status, and machine learning to predict cytomegalovirus infection status. To study patterns of TCR occurrence, a later analysis re-analyzed previously published TCR beta repertoires from around 660 donors and added high-resolution HLA genotyping. An earlier analysis of roughly 580 of the donors used high-throughput TCR beta sequencing to judge whether each TCR beta V gene segment behaved as functional or pseudogenic. HLA typing included class I and class II loci at four-digit resolution. An early release covering approximately 600 HLA-typed donors comprised 300 to 350 gigabases of sequencing data and some 79 million unique TCR sequences.

On this clone: Its recognized antigen is unknown.

Looking up the germline V gene (reference sequence) yields CDR1 MNHNY and CDR2 SVGAGI. There are 13 amino acids in the CDR3, from cysteine to phenylalanine inclusive. Of the read, only the CDR3 DNA is kept; its 39 bases are in frame from base 1. V is pared back by 6 bases and J by 3 bases, with 9 bases lying between the germline termini. The study at large found these results: The 87-base-pair reads could not distinguish some IMGT-functional V segments, including TRBV6-2 and TRBV6-3, so those segments were excluded. In a later analysis, HLA-associated TCR beta chains were found to be more clonally expanded and to have lower generation probabilities than equally common non-associated chains. Because counts were too low, about 18 rarely observed V segments, including chromosome 9 orphons, were excluded from the earlier analysis of 587 of the donors. In an earlier analysis of fewer than 750 of the donors, most TCR beta V segments were observed in productive rearrangements about 90% or about 30% of the time, broadly matching IMGT annotations. The study gave a list of 150 to 200 TCR beta chains associated with cytomegalovirus. Compared with the 666-donor mean, donors in an Asian-associated ancestry cluster had fewer N-insertions in productive TCRs, according to a later genetic analysis. A further reported finding was that TCR beta sequences accurately predicted the HLA-A and HLA-B alleles for most subjects in the first cohort. In a later analysis, several top co-occurrence clusters were reported to appear linked to parvovirus B19, influenza, CMV and Epstein-Barr virus. Most CMV-associated TCR beta chains appeared to be HLA-restricted in a later analysis, and the HLA associations seemed to be driven largely by CMV exposure. While some public TCRs were present in many individuals, most TCR sequences turned up only very rarely across donors. A cluster of highly shared sequence variants was judged likely to be a technical artifact of the sequencing pipeline. CMV serostatus was the only immune exposure information available for the cohort. In a later analysis, TCR association rates were found to vary across HLA loci, with the most associated TCRs seen for DRB1 alleles and the fewest for HLA-C alleles. The presence/absence analyses assumed that sequencing depth was roughly uniform across donors, and that assumption may not be true. In both the original and validation cohorts, the classifier was reported to diagnose cytomegalovirus status with high specificity and sensitivity. When HLA alleles, especially DR and DQ, strongly co-occurred, TCR associations were difficult to assign to individual alleles. The authors suggested that the approach could potentially be extended to other disease states and immunological phenotypes. V-gene and J-gene trimming of TCR beta chains was associated with a missense DCLRE1C variant in a later genetic analysis, and the association was replicated in an independent cohort. In vitro tests confirmed that a few of the cytomegalovirus-associated TCR beta chains recognize cytomegalovirus antigens. HLA typing was unavailable for some donors at each locus, so association tests used only the typed subset. Correlated functional status among segregating V segments might be attributable to linkage disequilibrium, but an unknown experimental factor could not be ruled out. In this cohort, only TCR beta chains were sequenced, and detectable features were limited by the absence of alpha or paired-chain data. At a false discovery rate of 0.05, a later analysis linked roughly 17,000 TCR beta sequences to specific HLA alleles.

In total, 600 or so healthy bone marrow donors made up the cohort. Cohort members were all nominally healthy when sampled, although unrecorded immune exposures were likely present. The donor was CMV seronegative and was included in the group of several hundred seronegative cohort members. Every donor gave a peripheral blood sample, and the peripheral blood mononuclear cells from that sample were used for TCR beta sequencing. The Qiagen DNeasy Blood Extraction Kit was used to extract genomic DNA from the blood cell samples. Libraries were constructed by the immunoSEQ multiplex PCR assay. For the multiplex PCR, a mixture combining 60 forward primers for TCR Vbeta segments and 13 reverse primers for TCR Jbeta segments was used. The CDR3 region of rearranged TCR beta genes was amplified from genomic DNA by a multiplex PCR assay. Amplified TCR beta libraries were sequenced as 87-base-pair reads on the Illumina HiSeq System. Per the original workflow: In a later analysis, 80 million or so unique TCR beta chains were counted across the roughly 700 repertoires, and roughly 10 million of these chains were shared by at least two donors. Raw reads were error-corrected and collapsed into unique sequences by a nearest-neighbor algorithm in which closely related sequences were merged to remove PCR and sequencing errors. CDR3 sequences were aligned to IMGT reference sequences to assign V, D and J gene segments. For a sequence to be retained, a match of at least six nucleotides was required to both a V gene segment and a J gene segment. A rearrangement was called productive if the CDR3 had no stop codons and remained in frame with V and J, and every other rearrangement was called non-productive. CDR3 was defined by IMGT convention, running from the second conserved V-encoded cysteine to the conserved J-encoded phenylalanine. Sequences without an unambiguous match to a single V gene segment were excluded from the earlier analysis of 450 to 750 of the donors. In an earlier analysis of about 590 of the donors, a V segment was called functional when productive rearrangements were above 56.7%, and segregating when the standard deviation between donors exceeded 5%. To diagnose cytomegalovirus status from the catalog of TCR beta chain sequences, a statistical classification framework was built. V and J gene assignment, in a later analysis, came from comparing TCR nucleotide sequences with IMGT/GENE-DB human TR gene sequences. Using the TCRdist pipeline, a later analysis assigned CDR3 sequences along with most-parsimonious VDJ recombination scenarios. In a later analysis, each TCR beta chain was defined by its CDR3 amino acid sequence together with its V-gene family, and reads lacking a unique V-gene family were excluded. As a way to deal with suspected cross-contamination and a sequencing artifact, a later analysis dropped under 600 nucleotide sequences that were highly shared and had low generation probability. A later analysis calculated a clonal expansion index for each public chain from normalized within-repertoire ranks of inferred template counts. Generation probabilities in a later analysis came from a VDJ recombination model fitted to out-of-frame rearrangements, and those results were checked against IGoR. In a later analysis, hypergeometric tests were used to score TCR-TCR, TCR-HLA and TCR-CMV co-occurrence, with a repertoire-size bias correction applied to TCR pairs. A later analysis estimated false discovery rates by permuting HLA or CMV assignments 20 times. A later analysis grouped co-occurring TCRs with DBSCAN, adding TCRdist sequence similarity when clustering within HLA-allele-positive subsets. For co-occurrence clustering, repertoires with fewer than 30,000 or more than 120,000 public chains were excluded, along with four or five repertoires with anomalous nucleotide sharing. TCRdb re-hosts the immuneACCESS table, in-frame sequences only. Its copies lack some clones; in the studies checked, an unresolved V gene accounts for under half of them, and the cause for the rest is not known. V and J calls and clone size follow that table, whereas D and trimming were derived from the DNA. The table kept for this sample lists around 100,000 clones. In total, the top ten clones hold roughly 3.7% of the sample.

The receptor was isolated from a man aged 25-40 years in good health and CMV-seronegative. Sequenced input: PBMCs. In this chain, TRBV6-6 is recombined with TRBJ1-3; the D gene lacks a confident call. The CDR3 in this case is CASRGPGGNTIYF. The sequenced DNA is TGTGCCAGCAGGGGTCCGGGTGGAAACACCATATATTTT.